One sample yielded the 2 T cell receptor beta chains listed below, sequenced in a study of human T cells and chemical hapten exposure. In TCRdb, the RACE reads were re-called with MiXCR into one record per CDR3 protein. The sample contains roughly 130,000 distinct CDR3 sequences, 10% to 12% of which appear only once. This sample's time point: patch test 3, about 24 weeks after DPC sensitization. Treatment given: therapeutic diphenylcyclopropenone sensitization with weekly scalp DPC. The material sequenced was whole blood, taken in connection with sensitization to the hapten diphenylcyclopropenone (DPC). Every receptor here comes from a woman aged 50 to 60 with alopecia areata. Some clones in this sample may be carry-over from other donors' samples.

This clonotype has more than one count but fewer than ten. V and J are TRBV7-9 and TRBJ1-5; TRBD1 matches 7 bases. From germline, CDR1 is SEHNR and CDR2 FQNEAQ (reference sequence). After removal of 3 bases from V and 7 bases from J, the junction contained 6 bases not matched to a gene. The CDR3 extends over 14 amino acids. CDR3 coding DNA: TGTGCCAGCAGCTTCCAGGGGGTCGGACAGCCCCAGCATTTT. Its protein product is CASSFQGVGQPQHF.

This chain uses TRBV20-1 with TRBJ1-5, with 7 bases lining up with TRBD1. Germline loops: CDR1 DFQATT, CDR2 SNEGSKA (reference sequence). The CDR3 runs 15 residues. Trimming cost V 0 bases and J 6 bases; bases outside gene matches: 8. CDR3 sequence (DNA): TGCAGTGCTAGAGATCAGGGGGGACGGGGTCAGCCCCAGCATTTT. It translates to CSARDQGGRGQPQHF.